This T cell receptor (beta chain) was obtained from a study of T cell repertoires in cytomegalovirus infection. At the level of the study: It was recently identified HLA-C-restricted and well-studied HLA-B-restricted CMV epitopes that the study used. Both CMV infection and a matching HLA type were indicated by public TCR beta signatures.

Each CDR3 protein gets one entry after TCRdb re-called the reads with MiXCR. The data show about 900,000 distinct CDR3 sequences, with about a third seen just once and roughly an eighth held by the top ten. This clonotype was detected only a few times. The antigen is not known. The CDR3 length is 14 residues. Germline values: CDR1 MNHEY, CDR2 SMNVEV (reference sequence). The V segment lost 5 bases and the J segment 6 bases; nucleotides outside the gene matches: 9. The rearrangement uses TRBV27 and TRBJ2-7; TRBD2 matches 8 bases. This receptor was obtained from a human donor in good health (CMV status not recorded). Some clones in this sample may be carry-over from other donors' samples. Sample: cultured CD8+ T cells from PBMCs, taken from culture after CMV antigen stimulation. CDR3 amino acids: CASSPRLARGEQYF. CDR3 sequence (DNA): TGTGCCAGCAGTCCTCGACTAGCGAGAGGCGAGCAGTACTTC.